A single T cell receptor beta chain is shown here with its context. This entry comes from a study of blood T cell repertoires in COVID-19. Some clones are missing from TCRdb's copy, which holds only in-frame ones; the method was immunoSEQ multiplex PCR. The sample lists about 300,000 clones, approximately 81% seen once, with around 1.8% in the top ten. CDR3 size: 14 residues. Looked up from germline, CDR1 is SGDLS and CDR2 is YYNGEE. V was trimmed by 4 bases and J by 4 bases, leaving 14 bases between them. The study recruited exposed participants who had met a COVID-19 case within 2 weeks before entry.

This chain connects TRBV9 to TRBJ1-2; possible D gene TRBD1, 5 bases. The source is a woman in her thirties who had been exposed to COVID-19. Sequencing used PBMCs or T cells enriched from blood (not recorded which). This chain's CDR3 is CASSTQGLSYGYTF. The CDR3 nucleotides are TGTGCCAGCAGCACCCAGGGCCTATCCTATGGCTACACCTTC.